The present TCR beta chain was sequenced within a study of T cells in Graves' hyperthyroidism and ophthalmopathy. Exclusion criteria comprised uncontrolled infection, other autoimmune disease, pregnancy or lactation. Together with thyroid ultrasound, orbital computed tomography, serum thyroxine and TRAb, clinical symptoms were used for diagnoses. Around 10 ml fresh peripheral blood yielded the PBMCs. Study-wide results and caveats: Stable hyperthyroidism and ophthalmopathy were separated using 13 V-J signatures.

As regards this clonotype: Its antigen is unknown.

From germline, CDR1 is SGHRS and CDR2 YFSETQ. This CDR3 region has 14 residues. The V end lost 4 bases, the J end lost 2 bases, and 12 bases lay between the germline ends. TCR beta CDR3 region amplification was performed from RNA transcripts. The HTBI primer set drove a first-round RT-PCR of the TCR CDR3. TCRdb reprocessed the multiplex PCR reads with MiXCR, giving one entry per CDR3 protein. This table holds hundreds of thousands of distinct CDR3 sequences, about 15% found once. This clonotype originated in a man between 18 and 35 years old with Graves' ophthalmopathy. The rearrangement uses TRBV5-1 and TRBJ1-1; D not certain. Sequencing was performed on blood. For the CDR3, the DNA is TGCGCCAGCAGCCAGATGGTCGGAAACACTGAAGCTTTCTTT. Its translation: CASSQMVGNTEAFF.